These 14 T cell receptor beta chains came from one sample sequenced in a study of early T cells in non-severe SARS-CoV-2 infection. MiXCR was run by TCRdb on the 5' RACE reads, yielding one entry per CDR3 protein. The data contain roughly 46,000 distinct CDR3 sequences, less than 8.5% of them singletons. The sequenced material came from whole blood. These TCRs come from an adult who was a healthcare worker with PCR-confirmed SARS-CoV-2 infection or an uninfected control (not recorded which).

The chain has TRBV5-4 and TRBJ2-5, with D perhaps TRBD2 (5 bases). CDR1 SGHNT and CDR2 YYREEE come from the germline V gene (reference sequence). This CDR3 contains 14 residues. V was shortened by 2 bases and J by 1 base, with 9 bases between the two germline ends. DNA for the CDR3: TGTGCCAGCAGCTTAAGGACTGTCCAAGAGACCCAGTACTTC. Its translation: CASSLRTVQETQYF.

This clonotype showed up many times. The gene calls are TRBV13 and TRBJ2-7, with unresolved D. Looked up from germline, CDR1 is PRHDT and CDR2 is FYEKMQ (reference sequence). V was shortened by 2 bases and J by 6 bases, with 5 bases between the two germline ends. This CDR3 is built from 11 residues. The CDR3 DNA sequence: TGTGCCAGCAGCTTATTGAGCGAGCAGTACTTC. It is translated as CASSLLSEQYF. Full variable domain (remainder filled in from reference TRBV13 and TRBJ2-7): AAGVIQSPRHLIKEKRETATLKCYPIPRHDTVYWYQQGPGQDPQFLISFYEKMQSDKGSIPDRFSAQQFSDYHSELNMSSLELGDSALYFCASSLLSEQYFGPGTRLTVT.

This clonotype was seen many times. The chain links TRBV7-9 to TRBJ1-3, with unresolved D. Trimming stripped 5 bases from V and 4 bases from J, with 6 bases between. This CDR3 has 12 residues. Per the germline V gene, CDR1 is SEHNR and CDR2 is FQNEAQ (reference sequence). CDR3 in amino acids: CASSPQGNTIYF. The DNA of the CDR3 is TGTGCCAGCAGCCCACAGGGAAACACCATATATTTT.

This clonotype was seen a few times. The chain employs TRBV19 and TRBJ1-5; TRBD1 is a possible D gene (5 bases). The CDR3 has 15 residues. CDR1 is LNHDA, CDR2 SQIVND, per germline (reference sequence). V was pared by 1 base and J by 3 bases, with 10 bases between. The CDR3 spells CASSIAQGSNQPQHF. Here the CDR3 DNA reads TGTGCCAGTAGTATAGCCCAGGGATCCAATCAGCCCCAGCATTTT.

This clonotype was picked up many times. The chain combines TRBV6-6 with TRBJ1-1, with 7 bases lining up with TRBD1. The J segment lost 5 bases and the V segment lost 5 bases, leaving 14 bases of the junction unmatched. The germline CDR1 and CDR2 sequences are MNHNY and SVGAGI (reference sequence). There are 16 residues in the CDR3. CDR3: CASSRQDRVLGTEAFF. In DNA form, the CDR3 reads TGTGCCAGCAGTCGACAAGACAGGGTTCTTGGGACTGAAGCTTTCTTT.

On this clonotype itself: This sequence may be a read error, since a much larger clone differs from it by one base. The rearrangement uses TRBV11-2 and TRBJ1-3; no reliable D call. This CDR3 comprises 16 residues. Trimming stripped 5 bases from V and 2 bases from J, with 16 bases between. The germline V gene has CDR1 SGHAT and CDR2 FQNNGV. The CDR3 here is CASSSCSPMTGNTIYF. CDR3 nucleotides: TGTGCCAGCAGCAGTTGCAGCCCGATGACTGGAAACACCATATATTTT. The whole variable domain, filled in from reference TRBV11-2 and TRBJ1-3, reads EAGVAQSPRYKIIEKRQSVAFWCNPISGHATLYWYQQILGQGPKLLIQFQNNGVVDDSQLPKDRFSAERLKGVDSTLKIQPAKLEDSAVYLCASSSCSPMTGNTIYFGEGSWLTVV.

This clonotype occurred a few times. V and J are TRBV6-6 and TRBJ2-5; unclear D gene. The CDR3 sequence is 14 residues long. Between the trimmed V and J ends, which lost 5 bases and 2 bases, there was a span of 12 bases. CDR1 and CDR2 (germline): MNHNY, SVGAGI (reference sequence). CDR3 nucleotide sequence: TGTGCCAGCAGTCCGGGTGGGTCGCAAGAGACCCAGTACTTC. Protein: CASSPGGSQETQYF.

The chain couples TRBV3-2 to TRBJ2-5; TRBD2, the table's D call, lacks a check against the DNA. TRBV3-2 represents a pseudogene. The length of the CDR3 is 16 residues. The CDR3 reads CASSQGSGKGRKAQYF. CDR3 coding DNA: TGTGCCAGCAGCCAAGGTTCTGGAAAGGGCAGGAAGGCCCAGTACTTC.

The chain carries TRBV7-9 and TRBJ1-2; 7 bases agree with TRBD1. V lost 5 bases to trimming and J lost 5 bases; unmatched junction nucleotides: 8. The CDR3 length is 14 residues. In germline, CDR1 is SEHNR, CDR2 FQNEAQ (reference sequence). For the CDR3, the DNA is TGTGCCAGCAGCCCAGGGGGAGTCGGGTATGGCTACACCTTC. Its protein product is CASSPGGVGYGYTF.

This clonotype occurred a few times. This chain links TRBV7-2 with TRBJ1-6; 7 positions agree with TRBD1. CDR3 length: 16 amino acids. Per the germline V gene, CDR1 is SGHTA and CDR2 is FQGNSA. V dropped 4 bases and J dropped 8; count of bases not matched to a gene: 11. DNA of the CDR3: TGTGCCAGCAGCTCCCAAGCCGGGACAGACTATTCACCCCTCCACTTT. This encodes CASSSQAGTDYSPLHF. Full variable domain (rest looked up from reference TRBV7-2 and TRBJ1-6): GAGVSQSPSNKVTEKGKDVELRCDPISGHTALYWYRQSLGQGLEFLIYFQGNSAPDKSGLPSDRFSAERTGGSVSTLTIQRTQQEDSAVYLCASSSQAGTDYSPLHFGNGTRLTVT.

The chain is built from TRBV11-2 and TRBJ1-1, with 9 bases fitting TRBD1. V lost 3 bases and J lost 4; bases outside the gene matches: 9. The CDR3 has 16 residues. The germline CDR1 and CDR2 sequences are SGHAT and FQNNGV. The CDR3 region is CASSLGTGYGSTEAFF. The CDR3 DNA reads TGTGCCAGCAGCTTGGGGACAGGGTACGGAAGCACTGAAGCTTTCTTT. The entire variable domain, with the rest obtained from reference TRBV11-2 and TRBJ1-1, is as follows: EAGVAQSPRYKIIEKRQSVAFWCNPISGHATLYWYQQILGQGPKLLIQFQNNGVVDDSQLPKDRFSAERLKGVDSTLKIQPAKLEDSAVYLCASSLGTGYGSTEAFFGQGTRLTVV.

Many counts were recorded for this clonotype. CDR3 DNA sequence: TGCGCCAGCAGCTCCGGTCCGGCGCAGTACTTC. Translating gives CASSSGPAQYF. The chain employs TRBV5-1 and TRBJ2-5; D is unresolved. Germline assignment: CDR1 SGHRS and CDR2 YFSETQ. The CDR3 totals 11 residues. Trimming removed 3 bases at V and 11 bases at J, with 11 bases between.

The table lists this clonotype with many counts. The V and J genes are TRBV6-6 and TRBJ2-7, with 7 nucleotides matching TRBD1. Unmatched junction bases numbered 4, after V lost 0 bases and J lost 5 bases. Germline CDR1 reads MNHNY; CDR2 reads SVGAGI (reference sequence). The CDR3 extends over 14 amino acids. CDR3 sequence: CASSYSNRGHEQYF. CDR3 DNA: TGTGCCAGCAGTTACTCGAACAGGGGTCACGAGCAGTACTTC.

This clonotype was seen more than once but under ten times. The chain combines TRBV6-4 with TRBJ2-1, with 8 bases that match TRBD2. V lost 8 bases and J lost 9; bases outside the gene matches: 9. This CDR3 contains 13 residues. The germline gives CDR1 MRHNA, CDR2 SNTAGT. CDR3: CASSPLGGGEQFF. CDR3 DNA: TGTGCCAGCTCTCCACTCGGGGGGGGTGAGCAGTTCTTC.